What follows are 11 T cell receptor beta chains derived from one specimen sequenced in a study of CD8 T cells in Susac syndrome. The RNA, about 0.5 to 1 ug, was put through reverse transcription using random hexamers. TCRdb re-derived calls from the immunoSEQ multiplex PCR reads in MiXCR, one entry per CDR3 protein. Altogether under 150,000 distinct CDR3 sequences are present, under 95% being singletons, with the ten largest covering around 0.22%. Specimen: CD8+ T cells from PBMCs. The receptors originated from a human donor with multiple sclerosis.

V and J are TRBV29-1 and TRBJ2-7; 7 positions match TRBD1. The V gene end was trimmed by 4 bases and the J gene end by 4 bases; junction bases not matched to a gene: 4. Germline V CDR1 and CDR2: SQVTM, ANQGSEA. The CDR3 length is 12 residues. The CDR3 DNA is TGCAGCGTTGGGGCAGGGGGATACGAGCAGTACTTC. Its protein is CSVGAGGYEQYF.

The genes are TRBV7-9 and TRBJ2-2; D call uncertain. The CDR3 is 14 amino acids. The V gene lost 3 bases and the J gene lost 6 bases, with 11 bases spanning the gap. Germline assignment: CDR1 SEHNR and CDR2 FQNEAQ (reference sequence). The CDR3: CASSFGISPGELFF. The DNA of the CDR3 is TGTGCCAGCAGCTTCGGCATTTCACCCGGGGAGCTGTTTTTT.

The V and J genes are TRBV4-3 and TRBJ2-7; TRBD2 aligns across 14 bases. The CDR3 totals 16 residues. Trimming cost V 2 bases and J 6 bases; bases outside gene matches: 6. Germline CDR1 reads LGHNA; CDR2 reads YSLEER. The chain's CDR3 is CASSQTGLAGGGEQYF. CDR3 in DNA: TGCGCCAGCAGCCAAACCGGACTAGCGGGAGGTGGCGAGCAGTACTTC.

The chain links TRBV6-2 or TRBV6-3 to TRBJ2-6; D is unresolved. Trimming removed 5 bases at V and 2 bases at J, with 10 bases between. The length of the CDR3 is 15 residues. Germline values: CDR1 MNHEY, CDR2 SVGEGT. CDR3 loop: CASSVVEAGANVLTF. CDR3 DNA: TGTGCCAGCAGTGTGGTCGAAGCTGGGGCCAACGTCCTGACTTTC.

The genes are TRBV5-1 and TRBJ1-1; D is uncertain. The germline V and J ends were trimmed by 3 bases and 5 bases, with 11 bases remaining between them. The germline V gene encodes CDR1 SGHRS and CDR2 YFSETQ. The CDR3 has 13 residues. The CDR3 reads CASSSRTSTEAFF. The CDR3 nucleotides read TGCGCCAGCAGCTCCAGGACCTCAACTGAAGCTTTCTTT.

The chain combines TRBV24-1 with TRBJ2-1; D is unclear. V lost 0 bases and J lost 8, with 7 bases in between. Germline assignment: CDR1 KGHDR and CDR2 SFDVKD. CDR3 length: 13 residues. The DNA of the CDR3 is TGTGCCACCAGTGATTTGCCTTGGGATGAGCAGTTCTTC. Amino acids: CATSDLPWDEQFF.

J is TRBJ2-1 and V is TRBV5-6; 10 bases line up with TRBD2. The CDR3 sequence is 15 residues long. V dropped 3 bases and J dropped 3; count of bases not matched to a gene: 3. The germline V gene encodes CDR1 SGHDT and CDR2 YYEEEE. Here the CDR3 DNA reads TGTGCCAGCAGCTCCGGGACTAGCGTCTACAATGAGCAGTTCTTC. It specifies CASSSGTSVYNEQFF.

This chain connects TRBV28 to TRBJ2-7; 7 nucleotides match TRBD1. The length of the CDR3 is 16 residues. V shed 6 bases, J shed 4 bases, and the junction held 15 bases outside the gene matches. In germline, CDR1 is MDHEN, CDR2 SYDVKM. The CDR3 protein is CASRPPTRGKGYEQYF. As DNA, the CDR3 is TGTGCCAGCAGACCCCCGACCAGGGGGAAGGGTTACGAGCAGTACTTC.

The genes are TRBV5-1 and TRBJ1-2; 9 bases line up with TRBD1. Looked up from germline, CDR1 is SGHRS and CDR2 is YFSETQ. This CDR3 contains 14 residues. V lost 3 bases and J lost 3; bases outside the gene matches: 3. The CDR3 loop reads CASSSRQGDYGYTF. In DNA form, the CDR3 reads TGCGCCAGCAGCTCGCGACAGGGGGACTATGGCTACACCTTC.

The chain has TRBV29-1 and TRBJ2-3; the D is unclear. Germline assignment: CDR1 SQVTM and CDR2 ANQGSEA. Trimming removed 0 bases from V and 3 bases from J, with 7 bases in between. CDR3 size: 13 residues. CDR3 protein: CSVEDLMTDTQYF. CDR3 in DNA: TGCAGCGTTGAAGATCTAATGACAGATACGCAGTATTTT.

V is TRBV24-1 and J is TRBJ1-5; D ambiguous. The CDR3 sequence is 14 residues long. The V end lost 1 base, the J end lost 8 bases, and 11 bases lay between the germline ends. Germline loops: CDR1 KGHDR, CDR2 SFDVKD. CDR3 in amino acids: CATSDFGLEEPQHF. Here the CDR3 DNA reads TGTGCCACCAGTGATTTTGGGCTTGAGGAGCCCCAGCATTTT.